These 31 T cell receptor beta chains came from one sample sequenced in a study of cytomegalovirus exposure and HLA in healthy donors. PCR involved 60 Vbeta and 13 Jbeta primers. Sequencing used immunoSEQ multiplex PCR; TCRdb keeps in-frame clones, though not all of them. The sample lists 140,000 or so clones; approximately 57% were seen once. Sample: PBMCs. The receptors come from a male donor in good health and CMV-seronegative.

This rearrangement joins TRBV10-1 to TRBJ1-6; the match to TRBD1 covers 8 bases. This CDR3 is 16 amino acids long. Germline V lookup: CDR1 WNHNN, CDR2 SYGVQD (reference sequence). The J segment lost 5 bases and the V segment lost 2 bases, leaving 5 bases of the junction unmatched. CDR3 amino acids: CASSEGPGGHNSPLHF. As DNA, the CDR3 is TGCGCCAGCAGTGAGGGTCCAGGGGGCCATAATTCACCCCTCCACTTT.

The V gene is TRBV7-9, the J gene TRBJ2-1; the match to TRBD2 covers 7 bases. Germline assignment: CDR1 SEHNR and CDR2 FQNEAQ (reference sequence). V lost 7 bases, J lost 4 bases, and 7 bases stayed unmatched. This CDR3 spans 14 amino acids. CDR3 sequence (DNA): TGTGCCAGCACGCGGGGCGGGGGTTACAATGAGCAGTTCTTC. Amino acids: CASTRGGGYNEQFF.

CDR3 coding DNA: TGTGCCAGCAGTGGGACTGGTAGTCCGAACACTGAAGCTTTCTTT. As protein: CASSGTGSPNTEAFF. The chain employs TRBV2 and TRBJ1-1; D gene unclear. Germline CDR1 and CDR2: SNHLY and FYNNEI. V lost 4 bases to trimming and J lost 1 base, with 13 bases between them. This CDR3 has 15 amino acids. The full variable domain, its missing parts supplied by reference TRBV2 and TRBJ1-1, is EPEVTQTPSHQVTQMGQEVILRCVPISNHLYFYWYRQILGQKVEFLVSFYNNEISEKSEIFDDQFSVERPDGSNFTLKIRSTKLEDSAMYFCASSGTGSPNTEAFFGQGTRLTVV.

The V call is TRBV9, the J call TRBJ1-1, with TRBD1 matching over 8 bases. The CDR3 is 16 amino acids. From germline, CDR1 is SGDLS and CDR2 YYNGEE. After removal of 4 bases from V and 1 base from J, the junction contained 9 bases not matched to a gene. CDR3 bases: TGTGCCAGCAGCACCCGACAGGGGCCGGAGAACACTGAAGCTTTCTTT. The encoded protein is CASSTRQGPENTEAFF.

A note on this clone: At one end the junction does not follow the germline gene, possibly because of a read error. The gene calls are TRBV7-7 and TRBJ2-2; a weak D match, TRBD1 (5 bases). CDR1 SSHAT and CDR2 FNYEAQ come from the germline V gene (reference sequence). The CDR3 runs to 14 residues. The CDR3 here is CASSPGQNTGELFF. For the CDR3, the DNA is TGTGCTAGCAGCCCCGGACAAAACACCGGGGAGCTGTTTTTT. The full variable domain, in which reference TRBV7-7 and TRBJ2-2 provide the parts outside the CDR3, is GAGVSQSPRYKVTKRGQDVTLRCDPISSHATLYWYQQALGQGPEFLTYFNYEAQPDKSGLPSDRFSAERPEGSISTLTIQRTEQRDSAMYRCASSPGQNTGELFFGEGSRLTVL.

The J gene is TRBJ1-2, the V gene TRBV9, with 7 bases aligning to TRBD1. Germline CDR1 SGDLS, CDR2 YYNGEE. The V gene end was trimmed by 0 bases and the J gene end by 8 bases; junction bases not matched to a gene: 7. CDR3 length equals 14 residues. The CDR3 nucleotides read TGTGCCAGCAGCGTAGATCACAGGGGATTAGGCTACACCTTC. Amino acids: CASSVDHRGLGYTF.

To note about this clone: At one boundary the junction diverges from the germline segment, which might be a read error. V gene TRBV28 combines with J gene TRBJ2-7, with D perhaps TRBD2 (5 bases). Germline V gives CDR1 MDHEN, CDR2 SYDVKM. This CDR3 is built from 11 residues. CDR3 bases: TGTGCCAGCAGTTTCCAATCGGGATCCCACTTC. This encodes CASSFQSGSHF.

The DNA for the CDR3 is TGCGCCAGCAGCATCGACAGGGCCGAGACCCAGTACTTC. Its protein is CASSIDRAETQYF. The genes are TRBV5-1 and TRBJ2-5; 7 positions agree with TRBD1. From germline, CDR1 is SGHRS and CDR2 YFSETQ. Trimming took 4 bases from V and 5 from J; bases not matched to a gene: 5. This CDR3 is 13 amino acids long.

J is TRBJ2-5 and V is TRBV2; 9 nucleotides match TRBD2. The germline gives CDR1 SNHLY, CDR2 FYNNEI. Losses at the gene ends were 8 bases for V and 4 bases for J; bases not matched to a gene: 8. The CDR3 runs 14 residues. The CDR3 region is CASLGLTSGETQYF. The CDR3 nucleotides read TGTGCCAGCCTGGGATTGACTAGCGGAGAGACCCAGTACTTC.

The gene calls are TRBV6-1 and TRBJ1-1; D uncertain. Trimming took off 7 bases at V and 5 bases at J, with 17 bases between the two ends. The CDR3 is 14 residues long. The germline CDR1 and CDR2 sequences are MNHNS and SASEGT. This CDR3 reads CASNRRADSTEAFF. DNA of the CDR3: TGTGCCAGCAATAGGAGGGCCGACTCAACTGAAGCTTTCTTT.

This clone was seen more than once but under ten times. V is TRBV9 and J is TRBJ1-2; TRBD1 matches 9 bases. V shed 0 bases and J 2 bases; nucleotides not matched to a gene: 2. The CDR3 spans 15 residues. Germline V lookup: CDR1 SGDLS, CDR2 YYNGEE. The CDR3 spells CASSVGTGGNYGYTF. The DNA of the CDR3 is TGTGCCAGCAGCGTAGGAACAGGGGGCAACTATGGCTACACCTTC.

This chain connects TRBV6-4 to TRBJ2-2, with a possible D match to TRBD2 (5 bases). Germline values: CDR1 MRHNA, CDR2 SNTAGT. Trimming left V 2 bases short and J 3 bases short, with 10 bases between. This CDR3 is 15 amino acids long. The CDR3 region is CASSDRPRDTGELFF. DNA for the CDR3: TGTGCCAGCAGTGACAGGCCGAGGGACACCGGGGAGCTGTTTTTT.

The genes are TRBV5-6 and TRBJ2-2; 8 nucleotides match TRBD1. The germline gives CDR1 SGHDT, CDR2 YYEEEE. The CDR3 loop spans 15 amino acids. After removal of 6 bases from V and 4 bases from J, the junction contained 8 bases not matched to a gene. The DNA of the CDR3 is TGTGCCAGCACCGCCGACAGGGGTGGCACCGGGGAGCTGTTTTTT. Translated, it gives CASTADRGGTGELFF. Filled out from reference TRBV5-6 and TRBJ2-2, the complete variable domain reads DAGVTQSPTHLIKTRGQQVTLRCSPKSGHDTVSWYQQALGQGPQFIFQYYEEEERQRGNFPDRFSGHQFPNYSSELNVNALLLGDSALYLCASTADRGGTGELFFGEGSRLTVL.

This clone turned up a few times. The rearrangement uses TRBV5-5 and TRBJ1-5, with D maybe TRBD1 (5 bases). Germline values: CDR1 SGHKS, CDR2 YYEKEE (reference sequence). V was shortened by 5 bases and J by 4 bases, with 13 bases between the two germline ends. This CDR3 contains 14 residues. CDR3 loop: CASRNLQDNQPQHF. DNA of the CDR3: TGTGCCAGCAGAAACCTACAGGATAATCAGCCCCAGCATTTT.

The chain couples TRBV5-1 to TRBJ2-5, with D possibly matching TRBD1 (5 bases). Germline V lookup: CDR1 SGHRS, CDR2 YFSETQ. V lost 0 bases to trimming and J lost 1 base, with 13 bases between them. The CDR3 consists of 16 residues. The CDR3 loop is CASSLGLQGTQETQYF. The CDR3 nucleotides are TGCGCCAGCAGCTTGGGGTTGCAGGGTACCCAAGAGACCCAGTACTTC.

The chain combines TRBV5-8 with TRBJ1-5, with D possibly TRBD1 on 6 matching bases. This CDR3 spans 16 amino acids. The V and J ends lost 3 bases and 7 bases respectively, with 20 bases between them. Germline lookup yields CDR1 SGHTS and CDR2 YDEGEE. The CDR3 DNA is TGTGCCAGCAGCTCGCGACTGGTGGGGCAGGGGCAGCCCCAGCATTTT. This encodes CASSSRLVGQGQPQHF.

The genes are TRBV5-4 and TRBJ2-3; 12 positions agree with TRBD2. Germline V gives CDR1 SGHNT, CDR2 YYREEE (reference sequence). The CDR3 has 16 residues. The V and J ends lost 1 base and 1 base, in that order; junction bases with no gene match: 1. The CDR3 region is CASSLRTSGGTDTQYF. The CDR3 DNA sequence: TGTGCCAGCAGCTTGAGGACTAGCGGGGGCACAGATACGCAGTATTTT. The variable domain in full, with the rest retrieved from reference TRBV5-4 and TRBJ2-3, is ETGVTQSPTHLIKTRGQQVTLRCSSQSGHNTVSWYQQALGQGPQFIFQYYREEENGRGNFPPRFSGLQFPNYSSELNVNALELDDSALYLCASSLRTSGGTDTQYFGPGTRLTVL.

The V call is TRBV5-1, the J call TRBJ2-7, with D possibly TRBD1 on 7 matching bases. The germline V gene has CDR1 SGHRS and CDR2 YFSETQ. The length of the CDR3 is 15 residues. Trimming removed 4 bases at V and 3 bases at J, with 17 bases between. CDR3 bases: TGCGCCAGCAGCCAGGGGGTCCCGGAGGGCTACGAGCAGTACTTC. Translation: CASSQGVPEGYEQYF.

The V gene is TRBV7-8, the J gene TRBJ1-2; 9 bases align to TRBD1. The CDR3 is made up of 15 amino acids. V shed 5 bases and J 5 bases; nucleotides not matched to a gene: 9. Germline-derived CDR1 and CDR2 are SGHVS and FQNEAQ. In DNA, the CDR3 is TGTGCCAGCAGCCATTCTTCGACAGGGGGTTATGGCTACACCTTC. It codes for CASSHSSTGGYGYTF.

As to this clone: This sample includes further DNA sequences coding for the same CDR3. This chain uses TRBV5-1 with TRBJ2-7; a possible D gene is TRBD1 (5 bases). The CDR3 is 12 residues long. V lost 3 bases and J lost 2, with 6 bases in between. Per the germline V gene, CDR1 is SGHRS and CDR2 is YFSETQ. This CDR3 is CASSSGTYEQYF. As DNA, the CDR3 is TGCGCCAGCAGCTCAGGGACCTACGAGCAGTACTTC.

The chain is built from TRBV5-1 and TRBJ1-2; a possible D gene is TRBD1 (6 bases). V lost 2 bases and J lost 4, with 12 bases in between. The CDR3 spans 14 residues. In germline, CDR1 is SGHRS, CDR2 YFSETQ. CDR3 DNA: TGCGCCAGCAGCTTCGAAACAGGGTTCTATGGCTACACCTTC. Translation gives CASSFETGFYGYTF.

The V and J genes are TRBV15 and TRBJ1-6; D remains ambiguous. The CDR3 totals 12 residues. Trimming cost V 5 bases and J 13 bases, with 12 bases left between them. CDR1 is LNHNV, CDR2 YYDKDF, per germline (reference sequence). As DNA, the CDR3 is TGTGCCACCAGCTTAGAAAGCTCGCCCCTCCACTTT. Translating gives CATSLESSPLHF.

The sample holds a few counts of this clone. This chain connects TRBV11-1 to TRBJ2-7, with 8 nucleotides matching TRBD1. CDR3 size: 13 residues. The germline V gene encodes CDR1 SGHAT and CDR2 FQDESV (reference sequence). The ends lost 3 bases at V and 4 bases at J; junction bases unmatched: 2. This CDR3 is CASSLHRGYEQYF. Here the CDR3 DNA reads TGTGCCAGCAGCTTGCACAGGGGGTACGAGCAGTACTTC.

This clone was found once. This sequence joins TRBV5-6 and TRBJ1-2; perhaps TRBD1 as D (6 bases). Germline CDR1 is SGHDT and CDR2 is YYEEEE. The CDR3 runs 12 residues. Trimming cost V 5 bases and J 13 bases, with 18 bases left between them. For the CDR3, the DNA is TGTGCCAGCAGTTATACTTACAGGGAATCCACCTTC. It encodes CASSYTYRESTF.

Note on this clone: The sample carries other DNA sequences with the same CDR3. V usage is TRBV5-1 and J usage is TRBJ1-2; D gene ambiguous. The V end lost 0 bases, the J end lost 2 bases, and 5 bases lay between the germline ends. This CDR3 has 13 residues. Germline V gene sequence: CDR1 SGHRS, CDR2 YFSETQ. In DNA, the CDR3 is TGCGCCAGCAGCTTGGAACTAAACTATGGCTACACCTTC. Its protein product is CASSLELNYGYTF.

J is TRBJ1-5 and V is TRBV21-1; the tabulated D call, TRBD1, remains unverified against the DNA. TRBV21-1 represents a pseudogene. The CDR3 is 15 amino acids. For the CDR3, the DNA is TGTGCCAGCCGCTACCGACAGGGGGGCAATCAGCCCCAGCATTTT. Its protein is CASRYRQGGNQPQHF.

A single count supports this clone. Here the CDR3 reads CASSSSKGAGELFF. CDR3 nucleotide sequence: TGTGCCAGCAGCTCGTCGAAGGGGGCCGGGGAGCTGTTTTTT. This chain joins TRBV5-4 and TRBJ2-2; a possible D gene is TRBD1 (6 bases). Trimming took 3 bases from V and 6 from J, leaving 12 bases between them. The germline CDR1 and CDR2 sequences are SGHNT and YYREEE (reference sequence). The CDR3 spans 14 residues. Variable domain in full (rest from reference TRBV5-4 and TRBJ2-2): ETGVTQSPTHLIKTRGQQVTLRCSSQSGHNTVSWYQQALGQGPQFIFQYYREEENGRGNFPPRFSGLQFPNYSSELNVNALELDDSALYLCASSSSKGAGELFFGEGSRLTVL.

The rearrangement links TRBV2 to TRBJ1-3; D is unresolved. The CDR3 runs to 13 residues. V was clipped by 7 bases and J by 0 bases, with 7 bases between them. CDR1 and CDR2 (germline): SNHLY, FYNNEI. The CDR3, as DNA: TGTGCCAGCAATCCTAGCTCTGGAAACACCATATATTTT. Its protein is CASNPSSGNTIYF.

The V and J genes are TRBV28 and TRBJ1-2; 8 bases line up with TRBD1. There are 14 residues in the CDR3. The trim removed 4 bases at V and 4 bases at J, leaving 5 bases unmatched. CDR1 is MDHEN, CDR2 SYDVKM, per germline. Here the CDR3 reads CASSSGQGIYGYTF. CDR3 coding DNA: TGTGCCAGCAGTTCCGGACAGGGAATCTATGGCTACACCTTC.

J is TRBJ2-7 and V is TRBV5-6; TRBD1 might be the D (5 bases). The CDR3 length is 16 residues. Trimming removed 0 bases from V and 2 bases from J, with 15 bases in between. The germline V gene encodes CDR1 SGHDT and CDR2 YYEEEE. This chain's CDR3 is CASSLGLTAPAYEQYF. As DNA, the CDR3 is TGTGCCAGCAGCTTGGGGCTGACAGCCCCAGCCTACGAGCAGTACTTC.

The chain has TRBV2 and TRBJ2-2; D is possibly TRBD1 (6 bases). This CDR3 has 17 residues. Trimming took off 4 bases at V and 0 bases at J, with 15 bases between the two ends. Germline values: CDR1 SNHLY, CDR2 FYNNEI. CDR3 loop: CASSVPRGTPNTGELFF. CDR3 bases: TGTGCCAGCAGTGTCCCGAGGGGGACACCGAACACCGGGGAGCTGTTTTTT.